Shown below are 21 T cell receptor beta chains from a single sample sequenced in a study of control samples from healthy donors and cancer patients. Clones were sequenced by immunoSEQ multiplex PCR, and TCRdb holds only the in-frame ones, with some missing. Counted here are over 60,000 clones, roughly 85% occurring once; the ten biggest clones make up 4.5% to 6.5%. The specimen sequenced was blood. These receptors came from a middle-aged man in good health.

The V call is TRBV25-1, the J call TRBJ1-2; D not resolved. Germline CDR1 reads MGHDK; CDR2 reads SYGVNS. Trimming cost V 2 bases and J 8 bases, with 6 bases left between them. The CDR3 spans 11 residues. This CDR3 reads CASSERGGYTF. The DNA of the CDR3 is TGTGCCAGCAGTGAACGTGGGGGCTACACCTTC.

V and J are TRBV11-2 and TRBJ2-7; 10 bases are shared with TRBD1. This CDR3 has 14 amino acids. Trimming at V came to 5 bases and at J to 3 bases, leaving 4 bases not matched to a gene. CDR1 is SGHAT, CDR2 FQNNGV, per germline. The CDR3 loop reads CASSDDRGHYEQYF. The CDR3 coding sequence is TGTGCCAGCAGCGACGACAGGGGGCACTACGAGCAGTACTTC.

The V gene is TRBV7-3, the J gene TRBJ2-3, with TRBD1 as a possible D gene (6 bases). Germline V gene data show CDR1 as SGHTA and CDR2 as FQGTGA. V lost 2 bases and J 2 bases, leaving 8 bases between the germline ends. CDR3 length: 14 amino acids. This chain's CDR3 is CASSLDRYTDTQYF. As DNA, the CDR3 is TGTGCCAGCAGCTTAGACAGGTACACAGATACGCAGTATTTT.

The V gene is TRBV5-4, the J gene TRBJ2-7; TRBD1 agrees at 9 bases. V shed 2 bases and J 3 bases; nucleotides not matched to a gene: 6. This CDR3 is built from 15 residues. Germline V gene lookup returns CDR1 SGHNT and CDR2 YYREEE (reference sequence). CDR3 DNA sequence: TGTGCCAGCAGCTTCCGGACAGGGGACATCTACGAGCAGTACTTC. Protein: CASSFRTGDIYEQYF.

The V gene is TRBV14, the J gene TRBJ1-1; the match to TRBD1 covers 7 bases. The germline CDR1 and CDR2 sequences are SGHDN and FVKESK. The CDR3 consists of 17 residues. The V and J ends lost 3 bases and 4 bases, in that order; junction bases with no gene match: 14. The CDR3 bases are TGTGCCAGCAGCCATAGACAGGGAATAAGGGGTATCACTGAAGCTTTCTTT. This translates into CASSHRQGIRGITEAFF. Drawing the rest from reference TRBV14 and TRBJ1-1, the complete variable domain is EAGVTQFPSHSVIEKGQTVTLRCDPISGHDNLYWYRRVMGKEIKFLLHFVKESKQDESGMPNNRFLAERTGGTYSTLKVQPAELEDSGVYFCASSHRQGIRGITEAFFGQGTRLTVV.

The rearrangement uses TRBV6-2 or TRBV6-3 and TRBJ2-1; TRBD1 agrees at 7 bases. This CDR3 has 16 amino acids. V was pared by 0 bases and J by 6 bases, with 8 bases of the junction left unmatched. CDR1 and CDR2 (germline): MNHEY, SVGEGT. The CDR3: CASSYSWDRVLNEQFF. CDR3 sequence (DNA): TGTGCCAGCAGTTACTCCTGGGACAGAGTTCTCAATGAGCAGTTCTTC.

V usage is TRBV7-2 and J usage is TRBJ1-1; D is perhaps TRBD1 (5 bases). The CDR3 length is 13 residues. V gave up 3 bases and J gave up 10 bases, with 15 bases separating them. Looked up from germline, CDR1 is SGHTA and CDR2 is FQGNSA. In nucleotides, the CDR3 is TGTGCCAGCAGCTTGGGGCGCGGGATTGTAGCTTTCTTT. Translation gives CASSLGRGIVAFF.

The chain has TRBV29-1 and TRBJ1-1; D gene unclear. Germline CDR1 is SQVTM and CDR2 is ANQGSEA. The V and J ends lost 4 bases and 7 bases respectively, with 16 bases between them. This CDR3 has 13 residues. DNA for the CDR3: TGCAGCGTTGCCCCTCCAAGCCCCAGTGAAGCTTTCTTT. This sequence encodes CSVAPPSPSEAFF.

The chain links TRBV7-2 to TRBJ1-2; 8 positions agree with TRBD1. Germline lookup yields CDR1 SGHTA and CDR2 FQGNSA. There are 14 residues in the CDR3. Trimming removed 4 bases from V and 7 bases from J; junction bases left unmatched: 8. CDR3 DNA: TGTGCCAGCAGCTGGCCCCAGGGGGCGCGTGGCTACACCTTC. It is translated as CASSWPQGARGYTF.

J is TRBJ1-3 and V is TRBV10-2, with D unresolved. The V and J ends lost 6 bases and 0 bases respectively, with 12 bases between them. Germline loops: CDR1 WSHSY, CDR2 SAAADI. CDR3 length: 15 residues. For the CDR3, the DNA is TGCGCCAGCAGCCAGCCCTGGAGCTCTGGAAACACCATATATTTT. Translation: CASSQPWSSGNTIYF.

This chain uses TRBV5-1 with TRBJ1-1; D possibly corresponds to TRBD1 (6 bases). Germline CDR1 reads SGHRS; CDR2 reads YFSETQ. V lost 0 bases and J 5 bases, leaving 8 bases between the germline ends. The length of the CDR3 is 13 residues. CDR3 sequence reads: CASSLGGGTEAFF. In DNA form, the CDR3 reads TGCGCCAGCAGCTTGGGAGGGGGTACTGAAGCTTTCTTT.

CDR3 sequence (DNA): TGTGCCAGCAGCCAAAGAATTCTAACAGCGGAGACCCAGTACTTC. It yields the protein CASSQRILTAETQYF. The chain links TRBV3-1 (or the pseudogene TRBV3-2) to TRBJ2-5, with D unclear. The CDR3 loop spans 15 amino acids. The germline V gene has CDR1 LGHDT and CDR2 YNNKEL (reference sequence). The germline V and J ends were trimmed by 2 bases and 5 bases, with 15 bases remaining between them.

The rearrangement uses TRBV19 and TRBJ1-5; 7 positions agree with TRBD1. The CDR3 totals 16 residues. CDR1 LNHDA and CDR2 SQIVND come from the germline V gene (reference sequence). Unmatched junction bases numbered 16, after V lost 6 bases and J lost 8 bases. The CDR3 DNA follows: TGTGCCAGTAGCGCGGGGTTGGACAGGAGCAGTGAGCCCCAGCATTTT. It is translated as CASSAGLDRSSEPQHF.

V is TRBV5-5 and J is TRBJ2-3; 10 bases map to TRBD2. The CDR3 consists of 16 residues. Germline CDR1 is SGHKS and CDR2 is YYEKEE (reference sequence). Trimming took 4 bases from V and 2 from J; bases not matched to a gene: 7. CDR3 in amino acids: CASSPWTSGSTDTQYF. The CDR3 nucleotides read TGTGCCAGCAGCCCCTGGACTAGCGGTTCCACAGATACGCAGTATTTT.

This chain links TRBV29-1 with TRBJ1-2, with D perhaps TRBD1 (5 bases). The CDR3 is 11 amino acids. V lost 4 bases and J lost 6, with 9 bases in between. Germline-derived CDR1 and CDR2 are SQVTM and ANQGSEA. The CDR3 sequence is CSVGREDGYTF. In DNA, the CDR3 is TGCAGCGTTGGCAGGGAGGATGGCTACACCTTC.

The genes are TRBV28 and TRBJ2-7; possible D gene TRBD1, 6 bases. V shed 10 bases and J shed 0 bases, with 13 bases lying between them. Germline V lookup: CDR1 MDHEN, CDR2 SYDVKM. The length of the CDR3 is 13 residues. CDR3 in amino acids: CATWDKYSYEQYF. The CDR3 bases are TGTGCCACCTGGGACAAGTACTCCTACGAGCAGTACTTC. The whole variable domain, remainder taken from reference TRBV28 and TRBJ2-7, is DVKVTQSSRYLVKRTGEKVFLECVQDMDHENMFWYRQDPGLGLRLIYFSYDVKMKEKGDIPEGYSVSREKKERFSLILESASTNQTSMYLCATWDKYSYEQYFGPGTRLTVT.

The chain is built from TRBV4-3 and TRBJ2-3, with 9 bases that match TRBD2. This CDR3 has 18 amino acids. V lost 0 bases and J lost 2; bases outside the gene matches: 9. Germline V gene sequence: CDR1 LGHNA, CDR2 YSLEER. The CDR3 spells CASSQDLAGRPYTDTQYF. In nucleotides, the CDR3 is TGCGCCAGCAGCCAAGACCTAGCGGGGAGACCCTACACAGATACGCAGTATTTT.

The chain is built from TRBV7-9 and TRBJ2-1; no reliable D call. This CDR3 contains 16 residues. Germline CDR1 is SEHNR and CDR2 is FQNEAQ (reference sequence). V lost 0 bases to trimming and J lost 3 bases, with 12 bases between them. The DNA of the CDR3 is TGTGCCAGCAGCTTAGCGGCGGCACCTCGCTACAATGAGCAGTTCTTC. This encodes CASSLAAAPRYNEQFF.

The table lists this clone with a count of one. Germline and junction disagree at one end, which may indicate a read error. The chain links TRBV30 to TRBJ1-2; 10 positions agree with TRBD1. Germline V gives CDR1 GTSNPN, CDR2 SVGIG (reference sequence). The CDR3 sequence is 12 residues long. The CDR3 nucleotides are TGTGCCTGGCGACAGGGGGCCTATGCCTACACCTTC. It specifies CAWRQGAYAYTF.

The chain couples TRBV11-3 to TRBJ1-4; D is uncertain. Trimming cost V 5 bases and J 0 bases, with 13 bases left between them. Germline CDR1 is SGHNT and CDR2 is YENEEA. The CDR3 totals 16 residues. CDR3 coding DNA: TGTGCCAGCAGCCATCGGTGGGATGCAACTAATGAAAAACTGTTTTTT. Protein: CASSHRWDATNEKLFF.

The rearrangement uses TRBV2 and TRBJ2-7; 11 bases line up with TRBD1. The germline V gene has CDR1 SNHLY and CDR2 FYNNEI. The ends lost 6 bases at V and 5 bases at J; junction bases unmatched: 9. CDR3 size: 15 residues. The CDR3 nucleotides read TGTGCCAGCAGCGGTCGACGGACAGGGGGCGACGAGCAGTACTTC. This codes for CASSGRRTGGDEQYF.